The 10 T cell receptor beta chains listed next were all sequenced from one sample in a study of Ad26.COV2.S vaccination and SARS-CoV-2 variants. Specified treatment: around 19 received Ad26.COV2.S at low or high dose, single or two shots; about five received placebo; per-sample allocation not given. The investigators took samples on day 63 after the first vaccine or placebo injection. Libraries were prepared by immunoSEQ multiplex PCR; TCRdb keeps only in-frame clonotypes and omits some of them. The sample contains about 410,000 clones, about 88% of which appear only once. Sequencing used peripheral blood, obtained in a trial of Ad26.COV2.S vaccine versus placebo. Receptor source: a person aged 18 to 65 who received the Ad26.COV2.S COVID-19 vaccine or a placebo.

This clone has only one observation. The gene calls are TRBV6-5 and TRBJ1-2, with TRBD1 matching 8 bases. V lost 0 bases to trimming and J lost 7 bases; unmatched junction nucleotides: 4. The CDR3 sequence is 14 residues long. The V gene's germline CDR1 is MNHEY and CDR2 SVGAGI. Here the CDR3 reads CASSYSRTGIGYTF. In DNA form, the CDR3 reads TGTGCCAGCAGTTACTCGAGGACAGGGATTGGCTACACCTTC.

In its sample, this clone was seen once. The J gene is TRBJ2-5, the V gene TRBV11-1; 14 bases are a match to TRBD2. The CDR3 has 15 residues. With V trimmed by 5 bases and J by 4 bases, 3 bases remained unmatched. The germline V gene encodes CDR1 SGHAT and CDR2 FQDESV (reference sequence). This chain's CDR3 is CASSQGLAGVETQYF. The CDR3 coding sequence is TGTGCCAGCAGCCAGGGACTAGCGGGAGTAGAGACCCAGTACTTC.

This chain joins TRBV28 and TRBJ2-7; weak D call: TRBD1 (6 bases). The CDR3 spans 14 residues. With 5 bases removed from V and 6 bases from J, the gap between germline ends came to 17 bases. Per the germline V gene, CDR1 is MDHEN and CDR2 is SYDVKM. The CDR3 protein is CASSPFPTGSEQYF. CDR3 DNA sequence: TGTGCCAGCAGTCCGTTCCCAACAGGGTCCGAGCAGTACTTC.

The J gene is TRBJ2-1, the V gene TRBV5-1; 9 bases line up with TRBD2. Trimming cost V 1 base and J 4 bases; bases outside gene matches: 3. The CDR3 totals 15 residues. The germline V gene has CDR1 SGHRS and CDR2 YFSETQ. CDR3 in amino acids: CASSLNSGRYNEQFF. Written as DNA, the CDR3 is TGCGCCAGCAGCTTGAATAGCGGGAGATACAATGAGCAGTTCTTC.

This clone appeared a few times. The V call is TRBV5-1, the J call TRBJ2-7, with TRBD2 matching 12 bases. The V and J ends lost 4 bases and 6 bases, in that order; junction bases with no gene match: 11. Germline CDR1 SGHRS, CDR2 YFSETQ. The CDR3 sequence is 16 residues long. In DNA form, the CDR3 reads TGCGCCAGCAGCGACGGCCCTAGCGGGAGGGCCTTCGAGCAGTACTTC. This gives the protein CASSDGPSGRAFEQYF.

V and J are TRBV12-5 and TRBJ2-5, with 7 nucleotides matching TRBD1. The junction had 6 bases not matched to a gene; V was cut back by 4 bases and J by 1 base. The CDR3 length is 15 residues. The V gene's germline CDR1 is LGHNT and CDR2 FRNRAP. The CDR3 bases are TGTGCTAGTGGTTCCTCCCGGGACAGCCAAGAGACCCAGTACTTC. It yields the protein CASGSSRDSQETQYF. The complete variable domain, with remaining parts taken from reference TRBV12-5 and TRBJ2-5, reads DARVTQTPRHKVTEMGQEVTMRCQPILGHNTVFWYRQTMMQGLELLAYFRNRAPLDDSGMPKDRFSAEMPDATLATLKIQPSEPRDSAVYFCASGSSRDSQETQYFGPGTRLLVL.

The V and J genes are TRBV3-1 (or the pseudogene TRBV3-2) and TRBJ1-2, with D possibly being TRBD1 (5 bases). CDR1 and CDR2 (germline): LGHDT, YNNKEL (reference sequence). Trimming cost V 1 base and J 4 bases, with 13 bases left between them. The CDR3 totals 15 residues. In DNA form, the CDR3 reads TGTGCCAGCAGCCAAGCTACGGGGGGTATCTATGGCTACACCTTC. It is translated as CASSQATGGIYGYTF.

This rearrangement joins TRBV6-4 to TRBJ2-7; 9 bases are a match to TRBD1. Looked up from germline, CDR1 is MRHNA and CDR2 is SNTAGT. J gave up 3 bases and V 8 bases, and 17 bases lay outside the gene matches. This CDR3 contains 17 residues. The CDR3 loop reads CASVRDRVSKECYEQYF. The CDR3 bases are TGTGCCAGCGTCCGGGACAGGGTAAGCAAAGAGTGCTACGAGCAGTACTTC.

J is TRBJ1-1 and V is TRBV4-1; D is perhaps TRBD1 (5 bases). The CDR3 covers 17 residues. Germline-derived CDR1 and CDR2 are MGHRA and YSYEKL. The V end was cut by 0 bases, the J end by 7 bases, with 21 bases between. For the CDR3, the DNA is TGCGCCAGCAGCCAAGAAGGGACCCCGGGATATATGAGTGAAGCTTTCTTT. Encoded protein: CASSQEGTPGYMSEAFF.

The chain uses TRBV7-2 and TRBJ2-1, with TRBD2 identical over 11 bases. After removal of 7 bases from V and 3 bases from J, the junction contained 8 bases not matched to a gene. The CDR3 is 16 amino acids. Germline lookup yields CDR1 SGHTA and CDR2 FQGNSA. CDR3 DNA sequence: TGTGCCAGCACACTGACTAGCGGGATAAGCTACAATGAGCAGTTCTTC. This encodes CASTLTSGISYNEQFF.